This entry lists 29 T cell receptor beta chains sequenced from one sample in a study of PD-L1 blockade in urothelial cancer (dated by TCRdb to about 2017). In the paper's terms, the time point label means: pretreatment peripheral blood. Libraries were built with the immunoSEQ multiplex PCR assay. As stored in TCRdb, this immuneACCESS dataset retains in-frame rearrangements with V and J assigned. A fraction of the clones does not appear; measured against another copy, unresolved V genes explain less than half of the discrepancy, and the remainder lacks a known reason. This sample comprises tens of thousands of clones, 70% to 90% of them detected only once. Of the sample, roughly 7.3% is held by the ten largest clones. The sample was PBMCs, taken around atezolizumab (anti-PD-L1) treatment. The receptors originated from a man aged 35-49 years with urothelial cancer.

This rearrangement joins TRBV30 to TRBJ2-7; the match to TRBD2 covers 7 bases. Germline V lookup: CDR1 GTSNPN, CDR2 SVGIG (reference sequence). The CDR3 spans 16 residues. The V and J ends lost 1 base and 7 bases, in that order; junction bases with no gene match: 16. This chain's CDR3 is CAWSGGRGGRVREQYF. In DNA form, the CDR3 reads TGTGCCTGGAGTGGAGGAAGGGGCGGGAGAGTCCGGGAGCAGTACTTC.

V and J are TRBV5-1 and TRBJ1-2, with 7 bases matching TRBD1. The trim removed 3 bases at V and 8 bases at J, leaving 4 bases unmatched. The germline CDR1 and CDR2 sequences are SGHRS and YFSETQ. The CDR3 is made up of 12 amino acids. CDR3 protein: CASSWQGEGYTF. Here the CDR3 DNA reads TGCGCCAGCAGCTGGCAGGGGGAAGGCTACACCTTC. Together with reference TRBV5-1 and TRBJ1-2, the CDR3 gives the full variable domain: KAGVTQTPRYLIKTRGQQVTLSCSPISGHRSVSWYQQTPGQGLQFLFEYFSETQRNKGNFPGRFSGRQFSNSRSEMNVSTLELGDSALYLCASSWQGEGYTFGSGTRLTVV.

The chain carries TRBV28 and TRBJ2-7; 8 bases align to TRBD1. Looked up from germline, CDR1 is MDHEN and CDR2 is SYDVKM. The CDR3 runs to 14 residues. J gave up 2 bases and V 6 bases, and 6 bases lay outside the gene matches. The CDR3 is CASRLARGPYEQYF. CDR3 nucleotide sequence: TGTGCCAGCAGACTCGCCAGGGGGCCCTACGAGCAGTACTTC. Full variable domain (outside the CDR3, taken from reference TRBV28 and TRBJ2-7): DVKVTQSSRYLVKRTGEKVFLECVQDMDHENMFWYRQDPGLGLRLIYFSYDVKMKEKGDIPEGYSVSREKKERFSLILESASTNQTSMYLCASRLARGPYEQYFGPGTRLTVT.

This rearrangement joins TRBV19 to TRBJ2-3; 7 bases are a match to TRBD2. The CDR3 has 13 residues. CDR1 LNHDA and CDR2 SQIVND come from the germline V gene (reference sequence). V was clipped by 5 bases and J by 4 bases; unmatched bases: 3. This CDR3 is CASSLREADTQYF. For the CDR3, the DNA is TGTGCCAGTAGTCTTCGGGAGGCAGATACGCAGTATTTT.

CDR3 protein: CASSLGQGSYNEQFF. DNA of the CDR3: TGTGCCAGCAGCTTGGGACAGGGGTCCTACAATGAGCAGTTCTTC. This rearrangement joins TRBV5-5 to TRBJ2-1; TRBD1 matches 8 bases. The V segment lost 0 bases and the J segment 1 base; nucleotides outside the gene matches: 0. The CDR3 totals 15 residues. The V gene's germline CDR1 is SGHKS and CDR2 YYEKEE (reference sequence).

V gene TRBV19 combines with J gene TRBJ1-5, with D hard to call. This CDR3 spans 13 amino acids. CDR1 LNHDA and CDR2 SQIVND come from the germline V gene (reference sequence). The V end lost 4 bases, the J end lost 7 bases, and 11 bases lay between the germline ends. CDR3 nucleotides: TGTGCCAGTAGTAGCCAGCCGCGGCAGCCCCAGCATTTT. It is translated as CASSSQPRQPQHF.

This chain links TRBV30 with TRBJ2-7; 8 bases are shared with TRBD1. Germline V CDR1 and CDR2: GTSNPN, SVGIG (reference sequence). V was clipped by 5 bases and J by 3 bases; unmatched bases: 0. CDR3 length: 11 amino acids. CDR3: CAWGQGYEQYF. CDR3 DNA sequence: TGTGCCTGGGGACAGGGCTACGAGCAGTACTTC.

J is TRBJ2-2 and V is TRBV28; 9 bases are a match to TRBD1. The germline V gene encodes CDR1 MDHEN and CDR2 SYDVKM. The V and J ends lost 2 bases and 9 bases, in that order; junction bases with no gene match: 4. This CDR3 region has 14 residues. The CDR3 region has the DNA TGTGCCAGCAGTTTAAGGACAGGGGTCCGGGAGCTGTTTTTT. Its protein is CASSLRTGVRELFF.

This chain links TRBV19 with TRBJ2-2; possibly TRBD2 for D (5 bases). CDR1 and CDR2 (germline): LNHDA, SQIVND (reference sequence). CDR3 length: 12 amino acids. The V and J ends lost 6 bases and 8 bases respectively, with 10 bases between them. The CDR3 is CASREWRGELFF. Written as DNA, the CDR3 is TGTGCCAGTAGGGAGTGGAGGGGGGAGCTGTTTTTT.

The chain links TRBV27 to TRBJ2-6; D perhaps matches TRBD2 (6 bases). The V gene's germline CDR1 is MNHEY and CDR2 SMNVEV (reference sequence). The CDR3 is 16 residues long. Trimming left V 7 bases short and J 2 bases short, with 15 bases between. The CDR3 spells CASTRRVVTGANVLTF. CDR3 DNA sequence: TGTGCCAGCACAAGGAGGGTGGTGACTGGGGCCAACGTCCTGACTTTC.

The chain employs TRBV30 and TRBJ2-7; 8 positions agree with TRBD2. This CDR3 region has 15 residues. Germline CDR1 is GTSNPN and CDR2 is SVGIG (reference sequence). Germline trimming cut 3 bases from V and 1 base from J; bases unmatched to any gene: 8. CDR3 residues: CAWRRSGSPSYEQYF. CDR3 sequence (DNA): TGTGCCTGGAGGCGAAGCGGGAGCCCGTCCTACGAGCAGTACTTC.

The chain employs TRBV7-9 and TRBJ2-1; TRBD2 might be the D (5 bases). Germline V gene data show CDR1 as SEHNR and CDR2 as FQNEAQ (reference sequence). The V gene lost 6 bases and the J gene lost 5 bases, with 20 bases spanning the gap. The CDR3 is made up of 16 amino acids. CDR3 region: CASSLRVGMGNNEQFF. The CDR3 nucleotides are TGTGCCAGCAGTTTAAGGGTCGGGATGGGGAACAATGAGCAGTTCTTC.

V is TRBV7-9 and J is TRBJ2-3, with a tentative D call TRBD1 (6 bases). Germline CDR1 reads SEHNR; CDR2 reads FQNEAQ (reference sequence). The germline V and J ends were trimmed by 8 bases and 2 bases, with 11 bases remaining between them. The CDR3 contains 13 residues. CDR3: CASARQATDTQYF. In DNA form, the CDR3 reads TGTGCCAGCGCTAGACAGGCCACAGATACGCAGTATTTT.

This chain links TRBV5-1 with TRBJ2-7; maybe TRBD2 (6 bases). CDR3 length: 16 amino acids. In germline, CDR1 is SGHRS, CDR2 YFSETQ. Trimming took 0 bases from V and 0 from J, leaving 13 bases between them. The chain's CDR3 is CASSLEPSATSYEQYF. The CDR3, as DNA: TGCGCCAGCAGCTTGGAACCTAGCGCGACCTCCTACGAGCAGTACTTC.

V and J are TRBV7-9 and TRBJ1-5; D uncertain. The CDR3 spans 14 residues. The germline V gene encodes CDR1 SEHNR and CDR2 FQNEAQ (reference sequence). Trimming took 5 bases from V and 2 from J, leaving 10 bases between them. The CDR3 bases are TGTGCCAGCAGCCCGACACCTGGCAATCAGCCCCAGCATTTT. It is translated as CASSPTPGNQPQHF. The full variable domain, in which reference TRBV7-9 and TRBJ1-5 provide the parts outside the CDR3, is DTGVSQNPRHKITKRGQNVTFRCDPISEHNRLYWYRQTLGQGPEFLTYFQNEAQLEKSRLLSDRFSAERPKGSFSTLEIQRTEQGDSAMYLCASSPTPGNQPQHFGDGTRLSIL.

This chain joins TRBV28 and TRBJ2-5; TRBD1 is a possible D gene (6 bases). The germline gives CDR1 MDHEN, CDR2 SYDVKM. The CDR3 covers 15 residues. V lost 10 bases and J lost 5, with 23 bases in between. This CDR3 is CAIQGPNRDGETQYF. The CDR3 bases are TGTGCCATCCAGGGGCCGAACAGGGATGGGGAGACCCAGTACTTC.

This clone was counted only a few times. V is TRBV4-1 and J is TRBJ2-3, with 9 bases that match TRBD2. Germline lookup yields CDR1 MGHRA and CDR2 YSYEKL. The CDR3 totals 18 residues. The V segment lost 0 bases and the J segment 3 bases; nucleotides outside the gene matches: 10. The CDR3 here is CASSQDPSGTAGTDTQYF. CDR3 nucleotides: TGCGCCAGCAGCCAAGACCCTAGCGGGACTGCTGGGACAGATACGCAGTATTTT.

This clone was observed at least ten times. The chain combines TRBV6-5 with TRBJ2-2, with 11 bases lining up with TRBD1. From germline, CDR1 is MNHEY and CDR2 SVGAGI. The V and J ends lost 6 bases and 6 bases, in that order; junction bases with no gene match: 6. The CDR3 sequence is 15 residues long. The CDR3 is CASSRGQGDAGELFF. Here the CDR3 DNA reads TGTGCCAGCAGCCGGGGACAGGGGGACGCCGGGGAGCTGTTTTTT.

A word on this clone: This sample also contains other DNA sequences that code for the same CDR3. The rearrangement uses TRBV5-1 and TRBJ2-1; 8 bases match TRBD2. Germline V CDR1 and CDR2: SGHRS, YFSETQ. This CDR3 spans 15 amino acids. V dropped 0 bases and J dropped 2; count of bases not matched to a gene: 1. CDR3 loop: CASSLAGGAYNEQFF. In nucleotides, the CDR3 is TGCGCCAGCAGCTTGGCGGGGGGGGCCTACAATGAGCAGTTCTTC.

CDR3 in amino acids: CASSLGRGRGTEAFF. The CDR3 nucleotides are TGTGCCAGCAGTTTAGGTCGGGGTCGGGGCACTGAAGCTTTCTTT. V is TRBV27 and J is TRBJ1-1; D gene uncertain. There are 15 residues in the CDR3. V shed 2 bases and J shed 4 bases, with 14 bases lying between them. Germline CDR1 reads MNHEY; CDR2 reads SMNVEV (reference sequence).

The count of this clone is one. The chain joins TRBV28 to TRBJ2-7; 11 nucleotides agree with TRBD1. The ends lost 3 bases at V and 5 bases at J; junction bases unmatched: 0. Germline V gene data show CDR1 as MDHEN and CDR2 as SYDVKM. There are 13 residues in the CDR3. The CDR3 loop is CASSLGQGDEQYF. CDR3 nucleotides: TGTGCCAGCAGTTTGGGACAGGGGGACGAGCAGTACTTC.

There are a few counts of this clone. This chain connects TRBV7-9 to TRBJ2-1, with 9 bases identical to TRBD1. With 0 bases clipped from V and 8 bases from J, the junction kept 8 bases outside the gene matches. The CDR3 has 16 residues. Germline values: CDR1 SEHNR, CDR2 FQNEAQ (reference sequence). The chain's CDR3 is CASSLASGTGTYEQFF. The CDR3 DNA reads as TGTGCCAGCAGCTTAGCTTCCGGGACAGGGACGTATGAGCAGTTCTTC.

V usage is TRBV28 and J usage is TRBJ1-2; D is possibly TRBD1 (6 bases). The CDR3 runs 15 residues. The V end was cut by 3 bases, the J end by 2 bases, with 13 bases between. CDR1 is MDHEN and CDR2 is SYDVKM in the germline V gene. In DNA form, the CDR3 reads TGTGCCAGCAGTTTCAGGGGAAGGGGGAACTATGGCTACACCTTC. Translated: CASSFRGRGNYGYTF.

The V gene is TRBV28, the J gene TRBJ2-3; 8 bases align to TRBD1. Per the germline V gene, CDR1 is MDHEN and CDR2 is SYDVKM. CDR3 size: 15 residues. Trimming at V came to 9 bases and at J to 4 bases, leaving 12 bases not matched to a gene. This CDR3 reads CASRQQGGLSDTQYF. The CDR3 region has the DNA TGTGCCAGTCGGCAACAGGGGGGACTGTCAGATACGCAGTATTTT.

The chain has TRBV27 and TRBJ1-1; the match to TRBD1 covers 9 bases. V lost 6 bases and J lost 1; bases outside the gene matches: 9. Germline lookup yields CDR1 MNHEY and CDR2 SMNVEV (reference sequence). The length of the CDR3 is 16 residues. DNA for the CDR3: TGTGCCAGCAGCCCTATCTCGGGACAGGGGAACACTGAAGCTTTCTTT. It specifies CASSPISGQGNTEAFF.

Written as DNA, the CDR3 is TGTGCCAGCAGCTTAGATCGGTACGGGGAGCTGTTTTTT. It specifies CASSLDRYGELFF. The V call is TRBV11-3, the J call TRBJ2-2; the D is unclear. Germline assignment: CDR1 SGHNT and CDR2 YENEEA. V was shortened by 0 bases and J by 7 bases, with 6 bases between the two germline ends. The CDR3 consists of 13 residues.

V and J are TRBV11-2 and TRBJ2-5; 7 positions match TRBD2. This CDR3 has 14 amino acids. Germline loops: CDR1 SGHAT, CDR2 FQNNGV. Trimming took 0 bases from V and 5 from J; bases not matched to a gene: 3. The CDR3 DNA is TGTGCCAGCAGCTTAGATAGCGGGCTGGAGACCCAGTACTTC. Translation gives CASSLDSGLETQYF.

The chain joins TRBV28 to TRBJ1-5, with 10 positions matching TRBD1. Germline loops: CDR1 MDHEN, CDR2 SYDVKM. V was pared by 6 bases and J by 7 bases, with 9 bases of the junction left unmatched. The CDR3 length is 15 residues. The CDR3 DNA reads as TGTGCCAGCAGCCCGGACAGGGGGAGAGGGCAGCCCCAGCATTTT. It yields the protein CASSPDRGRGQPQHF.

The chain joins TRBV5-4 to TRBJ2-2, with a weak D call TRBD1 (6 bases). The CDR3 spans 13 residues. Germline loops: CDR1 SGHNT, CDR2 YYREEE (reference sequence). The V gene lost 2 bases and the J gene lost 8 bases, with 10 bases spanning the gap. The CDR3 reads CASSLGGRGELFF. The CDR3 DNA follows: TGTGCCAGCAGCTTAGGGGGACGAGGGGAGCTGTTTTTT.